This T cell receptor beta chain was identified in a study of beta chain features in type 1 diabetes. A sort by CD45RO/CCR7/CD25/CD127/CD95/CD27 yielded CD4+ naive, central memory, regulatory and stem cell-like memory cells. Purity above 95% was achieved in all sorted populations. Looked up from germline, CDR1 is SGHNT and CDR2 is YYREEE (reference sequence). Trimming removed 3 bases at V and 1 base at J, with 11 bases between. The CDR3 consists of 16 residues. The whole isolated RNA underwent reverse transcription, so sequencing captured expressed TCRB transcripts. Profiling relied on immunoSEQ multiplex PCR, and the TCRdb table lists in-frame clones only, not all of them. The sample includes about 930,000 clones, about 17% of them seen just once.

This sequence was found in a woman in her late teens or twenties in good health. This sequence joins TRBV5-4 and TRBJ2-6; perhaps TRBD1 as D (5 bases). Sequenced material: naive CD4+ T cells from blood. The DNA for the CDR3 is TGTGCCAGCAGCTCAGGGCTCCCGTCTGGGGCCAACGTCCTGACTTTC. Its translation is CASSSGLPSGANVLTF.